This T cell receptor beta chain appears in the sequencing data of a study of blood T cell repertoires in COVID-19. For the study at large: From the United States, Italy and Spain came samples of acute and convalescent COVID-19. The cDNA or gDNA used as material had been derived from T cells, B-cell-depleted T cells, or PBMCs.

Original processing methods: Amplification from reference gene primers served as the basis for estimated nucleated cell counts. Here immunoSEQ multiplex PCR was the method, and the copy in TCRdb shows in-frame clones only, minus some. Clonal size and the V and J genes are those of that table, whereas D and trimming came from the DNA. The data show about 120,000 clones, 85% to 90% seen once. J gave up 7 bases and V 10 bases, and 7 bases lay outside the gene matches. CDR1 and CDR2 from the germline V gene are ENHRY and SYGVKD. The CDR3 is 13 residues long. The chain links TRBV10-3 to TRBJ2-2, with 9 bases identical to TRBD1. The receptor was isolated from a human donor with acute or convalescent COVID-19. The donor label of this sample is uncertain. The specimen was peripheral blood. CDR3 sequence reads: CATRQGENGELFF. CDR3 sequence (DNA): TGTGCCACCCGACAGGGGGAGAACGGGGAGCTGTTTTTT.